This T cell receptor (beta chain) is drawn from a study of blood T cell repertoires in COVID-19. Study summary: Sites across the United States, Italy and Spain contributed samples from acute and convalescent COVID-19. The cDNA or gDNA used as material had been derived from T cells, B-cell-depleted T cells, or PBMCs.

The assay was immunoSEQ multiplex PCR, and TCRdb's table has in-frame clones only and misses some. The sample has about 49,000 clones, roughly nine tenths seen once. In germline, CDR1 is SGHAT, CDR2 FQNNGV. The CDR3 runs 15 residues. Trimming took off 6 bases at V and 7 bases at J, with 16 bases between the two ends. This TCR was recovered from a man aged 35-49 years with active COVID-19. This chain links TRBV11-2 with TRBJ1-6; a weak D match, TRBD1 (6 bases). Sequencing used peripheral blood. CDR3 bases: TGTGCCAGCAGATATGACAGGTTCTCCAATTCACCCCTCCACTTT. It translates to CASRYDRFSNSPLHF. Full variable domain (missing parts from reference TRBV11-2 and TRBJ1-6): EAGVAQSPRYKIIEKRQSVAFWCNPISGHATLYWYQQILGQGPKLLIQFQNNGVVDDSQLPKDRFSAERLKGVDSTLKIQPAKLEDSAVYLCASRYDRFSNSPLHFGNGTRLTVT.